This record looks at one T cell receptor beta chain sequence and its context. This sample was included in a study of cytomegalovirus exposure and HLA in healthy donors. Amplification used 60 Vbeta primers and 13 Jbeta primers. Data came from immunoSEQ multiplex PCR; TCRdb stores just in-frame clones and leaves some out. The repertoire has about 89,000 clones, 85% of them found once; the top ten carry 7% to 8.5%. The sequenced sample was PBMCs. This TCR was recovered from a man aged 35 to 55 in good health and CMV-seropositive.

CDR3 in amino acids: CASSLPGNLKETQYF. CDR3 sequence (DNA): TGTGCCAGCAGCCTCCCGGGGAACTTGAAAGAGACCCAGTACTTC. The chain couples TRBV7-8 to TRBJ2-5; TRBD2 might be the D (5 bases). There are 15 residues in the CDR3. V was shortened by 5 bases and J by 3 bases, with 16 bases between the two germline ends. From germline, CDR1 is SGHVS and CDR2 FQNEAQ.